This TCR beta chain was sequenced in a study of blood T cell repertoires in COVID-19. Study details: Acute and convalescent COVID-19 specimens originated in the United States, Italy and Spain. In each case, the material was cDNA or gDNA derived from T cells, B-cell-depleted T cells, or PBMCs.

This clone appeared once. Per the authors' pipeline: Nucleated cell counts were estimated from reference gene primer amplification. The protocol was immunoSEQ multiplex PCR, while the TCRdb copy is restricted to in-frame clones and leaves out a portion. That table supplies the V and J calls and clone size; D and trimming were determined from the DNA. The sample contains roughly 150,000 clones, approximately 80% of which appear only once. CDR3 size: 18 residues. Germline V gives CDR1 DFQATT, CDR2 SNEGSKA (reference sequence). With V trimmed by 3 bases and J by 4 bases, 13 bases remained unmatched. Enrollment of patients from Seattle took place during active infection, with longitudinal follow-up.

Sequenced sample: peripheral blood. The rearrangement uses TRBV20-1 and TRBJ2-1, with 12 bases matching TRBD2. The TCR sequence derives from an elderly woman with COVID-19, enrolled during active disease. The CDR3 reads CSASVLAGGRIRYNEQFF. The CDR3 bases are TGCAGTGCTAGTGTTCTAGCGGGGGGGCGCATTAGGTACAATGAGCAGTTCTTC.